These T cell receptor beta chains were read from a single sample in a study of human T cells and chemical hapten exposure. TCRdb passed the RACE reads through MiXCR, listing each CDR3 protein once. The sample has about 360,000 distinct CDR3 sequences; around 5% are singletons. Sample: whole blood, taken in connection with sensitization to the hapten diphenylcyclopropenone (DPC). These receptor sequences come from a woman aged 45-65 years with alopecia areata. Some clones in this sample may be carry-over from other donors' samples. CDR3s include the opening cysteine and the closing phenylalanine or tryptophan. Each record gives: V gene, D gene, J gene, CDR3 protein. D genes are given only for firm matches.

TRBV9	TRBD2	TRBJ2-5	CASSVGTSGQETQYF
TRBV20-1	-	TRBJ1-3	CSAREGYGNTIYF
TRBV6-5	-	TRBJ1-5	CASSPGLYQPQHF
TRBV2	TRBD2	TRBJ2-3	CASSLSPRLAGSASTDTQYF
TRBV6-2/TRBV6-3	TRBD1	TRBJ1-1	CASIALQGTATEAFF
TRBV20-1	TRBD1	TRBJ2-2	CSARDPGTGNTGELFF
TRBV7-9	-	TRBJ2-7	CASSLPGGLYEQYF
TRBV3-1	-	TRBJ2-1	CASSQEQTGEDEQFF
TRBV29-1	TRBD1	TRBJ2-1	CSHRGQGSEQFF
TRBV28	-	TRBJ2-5	CASSGKTGLQETQYF
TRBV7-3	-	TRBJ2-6	CASSLGGSLSSGANVLTF
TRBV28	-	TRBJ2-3	CASSPGTPEDTQYF
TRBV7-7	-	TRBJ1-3	CASSRDAGTGNTIYF
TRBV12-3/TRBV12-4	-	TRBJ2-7	CASSVSGGRSYEQYF
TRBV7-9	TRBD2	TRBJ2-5	CASSPSGGKETQYF
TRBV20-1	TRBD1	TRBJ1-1	CSARDDRGSTEAFF
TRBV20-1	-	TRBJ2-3	CSASPDTDTQYF
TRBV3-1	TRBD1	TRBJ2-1	CASRQGAPSNEQFF
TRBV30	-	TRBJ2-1	CALEYGGSYNEQFF
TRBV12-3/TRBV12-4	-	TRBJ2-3	CASSLSRPGGVADTQYF